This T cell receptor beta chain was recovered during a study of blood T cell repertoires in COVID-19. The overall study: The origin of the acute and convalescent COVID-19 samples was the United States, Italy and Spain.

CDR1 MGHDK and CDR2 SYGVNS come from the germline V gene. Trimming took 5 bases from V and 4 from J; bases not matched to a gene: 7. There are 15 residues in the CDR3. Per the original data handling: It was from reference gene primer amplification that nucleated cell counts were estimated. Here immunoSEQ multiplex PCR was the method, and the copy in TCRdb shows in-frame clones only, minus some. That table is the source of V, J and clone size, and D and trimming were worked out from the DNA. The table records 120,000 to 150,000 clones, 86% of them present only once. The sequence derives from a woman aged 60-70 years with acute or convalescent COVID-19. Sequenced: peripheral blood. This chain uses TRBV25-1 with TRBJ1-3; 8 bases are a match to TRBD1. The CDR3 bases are TGTGCCAGCAGTTTTACAGGGGGTGCCGGAAACACCATATATTTT. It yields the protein CASSFTGGAGNTIYF.